A single sample is the source of the 10 T cell receptor beta chains below, sequenced in a study of Ad26.COV2.S vaccination and SARS-CoV-2 variants. Profiled with immunoSEQ multiplex PCR; TCRdb holds only in-frame clones, not every one. This table has 380,000 or so clones, 83% appearing once. Treatment indicated: 15 to 20 received Ad26.COV2.S at low or high dose, single or two shots; five or six received placebo; per-sample allocation not given. Each sample was drawn 63 days after the first injection (of vaccine or placebo). Sequencing used peripheral blood, obtained in a trial of Ad26.COV2.S vaccine versus placebo. The receptors shown here come from a person between 18 and 60 years old who received the Ad26.COV2.S COVID-19 vaccine or a placebo.

The genes are TRBV5-1 and TRBJ1-2; D might be TRBD1 (5 bases). V lost 4 bases and J 7 bases, leaving 17 bases between the germline ends. CDR1 and CDR2 from the germline V gene are SGHRS and YFSETQ. The CDR3 contains 14 residues. The DNA for the CDR3 is TGCGCCAGCAGCCCGGGGGGAACCGGTGGTGGCTACACCTTC. It translates to CASSPGGTGGGYTF.

The sample holds a few counts of this clone. The chain recombines TRBV19 with TRBJ1-5; the D is unclear. Germline CDR1 is LNHDA and CDR2 is SQIVND (reference sequence). The CDR3 runs to 13 residues. Trimming removed 10 bases from V and 4 bases from J, with 14 bases in between. This CDR3 is CATNNLENQPQHF. CDR3 sequence (DNA): TGTGCCACTAACAACTTGGAGAATCAGCCCCAGCATTTT.

This sequence joins TRBV19 and TRBJ1-5, with a weak D call TRBD1 (6 bases). Trimming removed 5 bases at V and 4 bases at J, with 15 bases between. This CDR3 region has 15 residues. Germline V CDR1 and CDR2: LNHDA, SQIVND (reference sequence). CDR3 DNA sequence: TGTGCCAGTAGTGCACCGGACAGCCGAAATCAGCCCCAGCATTTT. Translating it yields CASSAPDSRNQPQHF. The full variable domain, its missing parts supplied by reference TRBV19 and TRBJ1-5, is DGGITQSPKYLFRKEGQNVTLSCEQNLNHDAMYWYRQDPGQGLRLIYYSQIVNDFQKGDIAEGYSVSREKKESFPLTVTSAQKNPTAFYLCASSAPDSRNQPQHFGDGTRLSIL.

The rearrangement joins TRBV9 to TRBJ2-5, with D possibly matching TRBD2 (7 bases). CDR1 is SGDLS and CDR2 is YYNGEE in the germline V gene. The CDR3 loop spans 14 amino acids. V dropped 1 base and J dropped 5 bases, with 12 bases sitting between them. Written as DNA, the CDR3 is TGTGCCAGCAGCGTACGGGGGGCTCGGGAGACCCAGTACTTC. Encoded protein: CASSVRGARETQYF. The full variable domain, its missing parts supplied by reference TRBV9 and TRBJ2-5, is DSGVTQTPKHLITATGQRVTLRCSPRSGDLSVYWYQQSLDQGLQFLIQYYNGEERAKGNILERFSAQQFPDLHSELNLSSLELGDSALYFCASSVRGARETQYFGPGTRLLVL.

The CDR3 region is CACAPYGPYNEQFF. Here the CDR3 DNA reads TGTGCCTGTGCCCCTTACGGTCCCTACAATGAGCAGTTCTTC. V usage is TRBV11-2 and J usage is TRBJ2-1; D gene uncertain. The CDR3 extends over 14 amino acids. The V end lost 11 bases, the J end lost 2 bases, and 16 bases lay between the germline ends. The germline V gene encodes CDR1 SGHAT and CDR2 FQNNGV.

The V call is TRBV7-9, the J call TRBJ2-1, with TRBD2 identical over 12 bases. The CDR3 contains 17 residues. Unmatched junction bases numbered 6, after V lost 6 bases and J lost 0 bases. Germline CDR1 is SEHNR and CDR2 is FQNEAQ (reference sequence). The CDR3 is CASSQTSGSLSYNEQFF. In DNA form, the CDR3 reads TGTGCCAGCAGTCAGACTAGCGGGAGCCTCTCCTACAATGAGCAGTTCTTC.

J is TRBJ1-3 and V is TRBV19; D uncertain. With 5 bases removed from V and 4 bases from J, the gap between germline ends came to 18 bases. The V gene's germline CDR1 is LNHDA and CDR2 SQIVND (reference sequence). The CDR3 spans 16 residues. CDR3 in amino acids: CASSLAGAWLGNTIYF. In nucleotides, the CDR3 is TGTGCCAGTAGTTTGGCGGGCGCTTGGCTAGGAAACACCATATATTTT.

This clone was seen only once. The chain links TRBV14 to TRBJ1-6; D gene ambiguous. V lost 5 bases to trimming and J lost 2 bases, with 16 bases between them. Looked up from germline, CDR1 is SGHDN and CDR2 is FVKESK. The CDR3 contains 17 residues. CDR3 sequence reads: CASSFGGVNPYNSPLHF. The CDR3 region has the DNA TGTGCCAGCAGCTTCGGTGGGGTAAACCCCTATAATTCACCCCTCCACTTT.

This clone has more than one count but fewer than ten. The chain joins TRBV24-1 to TRBJ2-2, with D tentatively TRBD2 (5 bases). Trimming stripped 2 bases from V and 6 bases from J, with 15 bases between. The CDR3 spans 16 residues. Germline-derived CDR1 and CDR2 are KGHDR and SFDVKD. CDR3 sequence (DNA): TGTGCCACCAGTGATTCCTGGACGACGGGGTCCGGGGAGCTGTTTTTT. Protein: CATSDSWTTGSGELFF.

The V call is TRBV7-3, the J call TRBJ2-2, with a weak D call TRBD1 (5 bases). The CDR3 is made up of 13 amino acids. Germline loops: CDR1 SGHTA, CDR2 FQGTGA. V was trimmed by 5 bases and J by 5 bases, leaving 9 bases between them. The CDR3 sequence: CASSTQGTGELFF. CDR3 DNA: TGTGCCAGCAGCACGCAGGGAACCGGGGAGCTGTTTTTT.